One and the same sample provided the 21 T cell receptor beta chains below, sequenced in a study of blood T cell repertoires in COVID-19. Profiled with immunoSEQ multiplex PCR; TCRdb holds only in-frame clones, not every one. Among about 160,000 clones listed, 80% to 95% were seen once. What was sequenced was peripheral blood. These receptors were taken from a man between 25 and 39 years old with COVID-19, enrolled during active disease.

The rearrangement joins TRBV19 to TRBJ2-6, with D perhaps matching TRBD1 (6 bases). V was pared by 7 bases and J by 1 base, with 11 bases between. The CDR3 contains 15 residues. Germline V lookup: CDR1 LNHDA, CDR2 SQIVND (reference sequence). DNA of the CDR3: TGTGCCAGTACCCTCCAGGGGTCTGGGGCCAACGTCCTGACTTTC. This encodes CASTLQGSGANVLTF.

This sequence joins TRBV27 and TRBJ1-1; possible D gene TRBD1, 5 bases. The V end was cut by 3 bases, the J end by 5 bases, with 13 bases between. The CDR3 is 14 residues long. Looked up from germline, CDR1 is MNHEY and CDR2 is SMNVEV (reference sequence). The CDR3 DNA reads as TGTGCCAGCAGTTTCCGACCCCGGGGGACTGAAGCTTTCTTT. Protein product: CASSFRPRGTEAFF.

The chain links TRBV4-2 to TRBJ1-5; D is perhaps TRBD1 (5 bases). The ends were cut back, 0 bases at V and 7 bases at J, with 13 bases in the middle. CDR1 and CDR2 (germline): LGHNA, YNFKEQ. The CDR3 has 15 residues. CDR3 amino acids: CASSQDTAGYQPQHF. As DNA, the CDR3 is TGTGCCAGCAGCCAAGATACGGCAGGGTACCAGCCCCAGCATTTT.

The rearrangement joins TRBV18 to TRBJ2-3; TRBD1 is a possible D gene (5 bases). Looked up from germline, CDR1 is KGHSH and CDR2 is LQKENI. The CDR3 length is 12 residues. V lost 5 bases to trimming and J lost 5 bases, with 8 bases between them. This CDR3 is CASSGAEDTQYF. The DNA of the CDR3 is TGTGCCAGCTCAGGGGCCGAAGATACGCAGTATTTT.

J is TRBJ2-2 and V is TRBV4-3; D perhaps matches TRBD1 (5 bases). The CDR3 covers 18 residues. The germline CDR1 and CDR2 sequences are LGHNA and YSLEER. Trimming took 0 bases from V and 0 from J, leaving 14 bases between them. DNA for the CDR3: TGCGCCAGCAGCCAAGAGCCGTGGGGCGACGCGAACACCGGGGAGCTGTTTTTT. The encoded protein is CASSQEPWGDANTGELFF.

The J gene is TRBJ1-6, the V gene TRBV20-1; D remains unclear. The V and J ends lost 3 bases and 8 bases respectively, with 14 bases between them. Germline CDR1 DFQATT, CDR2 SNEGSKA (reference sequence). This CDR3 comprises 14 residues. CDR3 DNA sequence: TGCAGTGCTAGTCGCGGGAGTGAGGATTCACCCCTCCACTTT. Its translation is CSASRGSEDSPLHF.

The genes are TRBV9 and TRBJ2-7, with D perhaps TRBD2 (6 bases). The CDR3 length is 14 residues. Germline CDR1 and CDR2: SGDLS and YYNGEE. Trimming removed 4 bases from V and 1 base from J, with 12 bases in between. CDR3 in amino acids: CASSPIGTSYEQYF. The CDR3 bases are TGTGCCAGCAGCCCGATTGGGACTTCCTACGAGCAGTACTTC.

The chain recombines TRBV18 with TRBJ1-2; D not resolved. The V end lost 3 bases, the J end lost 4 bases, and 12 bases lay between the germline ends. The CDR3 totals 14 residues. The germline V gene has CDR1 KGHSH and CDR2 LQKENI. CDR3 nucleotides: TGTGCCAGCTCACCCGCCGGGTTACTCTATGGCTACACCTTC. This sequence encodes CASSPAGLLYGYTF.

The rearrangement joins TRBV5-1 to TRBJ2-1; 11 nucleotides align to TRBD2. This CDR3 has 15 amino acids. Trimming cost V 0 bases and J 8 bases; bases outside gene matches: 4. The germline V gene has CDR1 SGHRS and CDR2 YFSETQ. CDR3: CASSLVTSGIDEQFF. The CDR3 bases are TGCGCCAGCAGCTTGGTGACTAGCGGGATCGATGAGCAGTTCTTC.

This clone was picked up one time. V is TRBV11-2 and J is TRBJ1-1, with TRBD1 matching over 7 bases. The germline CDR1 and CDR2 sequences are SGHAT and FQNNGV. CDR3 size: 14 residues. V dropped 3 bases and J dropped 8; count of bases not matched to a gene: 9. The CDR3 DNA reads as TGTGCCAGCAGCTTGGGGCTCGGACAGGTAGAAGCTTTCTTT. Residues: CASSLGLGQVEAFF.

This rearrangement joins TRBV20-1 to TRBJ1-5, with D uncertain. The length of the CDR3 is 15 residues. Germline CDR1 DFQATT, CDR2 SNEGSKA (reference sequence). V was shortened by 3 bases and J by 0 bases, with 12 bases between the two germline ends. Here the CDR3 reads CSASGGSNSNQPQHF. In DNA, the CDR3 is TGCAGTGCTAGTGGAGGCTCGAATAGCAATCAGCCCCAGCATTTT.

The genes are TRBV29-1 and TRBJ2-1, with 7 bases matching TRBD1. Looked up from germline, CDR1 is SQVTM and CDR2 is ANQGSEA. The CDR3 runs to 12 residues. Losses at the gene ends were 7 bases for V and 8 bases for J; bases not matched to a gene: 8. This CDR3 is CSGNRGTDEQFF. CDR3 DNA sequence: TGCAGCGGGAACAGGGGAACCGATGAGCAGTTCTTC.

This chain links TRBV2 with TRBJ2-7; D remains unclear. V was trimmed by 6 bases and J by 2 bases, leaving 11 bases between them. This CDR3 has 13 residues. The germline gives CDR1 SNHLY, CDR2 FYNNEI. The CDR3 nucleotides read TGTGCCAGCAGAGATACTTACCCCTACGAGCAGTACTTC. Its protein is CASRDTYPYEQYF. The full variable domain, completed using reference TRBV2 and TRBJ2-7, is EPEVTQTPSHQVTQMGQEVILRCVPISNHLYFYWYRQILGQKVEFLVSFYNNEISEKSEIFDDQFSVERPDGSNFTLKIRSTKLEDSAMYFCASRDTYPYEQYFGPGTRLTVT.

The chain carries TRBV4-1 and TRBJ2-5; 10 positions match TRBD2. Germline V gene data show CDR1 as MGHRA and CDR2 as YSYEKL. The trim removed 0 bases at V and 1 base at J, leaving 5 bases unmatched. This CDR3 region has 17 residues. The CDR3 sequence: CASSQEFWTSGQETQYF. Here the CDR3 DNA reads TGCGCCAGCAGCCAAGAATTCTGGACTAGCGGCCAAGAGACCCAGTACTTC.

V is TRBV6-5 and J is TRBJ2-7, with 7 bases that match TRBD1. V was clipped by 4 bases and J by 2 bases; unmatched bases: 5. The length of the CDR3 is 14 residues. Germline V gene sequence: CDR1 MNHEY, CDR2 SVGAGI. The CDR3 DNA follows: TGTGCCAGCAGTTTCCGGACAGGCGCCTACGAGCAGTACTTC. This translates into CASSFRTGAYEQYF.

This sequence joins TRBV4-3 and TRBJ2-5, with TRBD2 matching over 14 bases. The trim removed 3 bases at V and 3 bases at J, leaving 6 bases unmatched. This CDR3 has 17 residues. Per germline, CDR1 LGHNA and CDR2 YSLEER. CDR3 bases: TGCGCCAGCAGCCAGGCCCCGGGACTAGCGGGAGAAGAGACCCAGTACTTC. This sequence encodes CASSQAPGLAGEETQYF.

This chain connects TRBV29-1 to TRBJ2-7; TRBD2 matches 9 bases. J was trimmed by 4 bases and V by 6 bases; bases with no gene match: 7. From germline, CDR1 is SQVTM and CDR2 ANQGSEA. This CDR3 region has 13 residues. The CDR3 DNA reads TGCAGCGTACGGGGACTAGCAAAGTACGAGCAGTACTTC. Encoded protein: CSVRGLAKYEQYF.

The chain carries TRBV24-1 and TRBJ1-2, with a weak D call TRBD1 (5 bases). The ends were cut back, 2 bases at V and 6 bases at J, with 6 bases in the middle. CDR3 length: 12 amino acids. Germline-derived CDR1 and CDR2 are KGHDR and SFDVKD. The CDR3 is CATSDSRDGYTF. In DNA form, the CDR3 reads TGTGCCACCAGTGATTCCAGGGATGGCTACACCTTC.

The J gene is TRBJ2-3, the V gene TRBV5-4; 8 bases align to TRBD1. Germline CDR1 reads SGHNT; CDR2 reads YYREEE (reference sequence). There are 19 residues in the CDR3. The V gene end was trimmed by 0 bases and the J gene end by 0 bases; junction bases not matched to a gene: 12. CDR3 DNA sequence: TGTGCCAGCAGCTTGGCTATGGGGCAGGGGGCGTTAAGCACAGATACGCAGTATTTT. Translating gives CASSLAMGQGALSTDTQYF.

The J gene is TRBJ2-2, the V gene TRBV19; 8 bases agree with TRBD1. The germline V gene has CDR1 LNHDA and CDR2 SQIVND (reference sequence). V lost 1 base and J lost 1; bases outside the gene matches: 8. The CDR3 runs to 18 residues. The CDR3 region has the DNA TGTGCCAGTAGTATAGCTGGACAGGGAAGGAAGAACACCGGGGAGCTGTTTTTT. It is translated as CASSIAGQGRKNTGELFF.

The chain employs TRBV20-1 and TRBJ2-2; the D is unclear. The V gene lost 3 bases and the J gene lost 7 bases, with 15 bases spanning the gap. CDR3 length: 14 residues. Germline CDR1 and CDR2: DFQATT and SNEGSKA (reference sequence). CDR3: CSASPRGTGGELFF. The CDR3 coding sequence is TGCAGTGCTAGTCCCCGCGGAACCGGCGGGGAGCTGTTTTTT.